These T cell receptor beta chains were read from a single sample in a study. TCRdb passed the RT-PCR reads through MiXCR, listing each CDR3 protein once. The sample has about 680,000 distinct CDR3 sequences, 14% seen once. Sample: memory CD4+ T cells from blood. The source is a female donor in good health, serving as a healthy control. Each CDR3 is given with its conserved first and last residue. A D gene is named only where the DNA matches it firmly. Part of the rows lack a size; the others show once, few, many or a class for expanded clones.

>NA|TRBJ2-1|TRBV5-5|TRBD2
CASSLGLSGRFNEQFF
TGTGCCAGCAGCTTGGGTCTTAGCGGGAGATTCAATGAGCAGTTCTTC
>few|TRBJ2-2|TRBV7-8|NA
CASSLRTGLDAGELFF
TGTGCCAGCAGCTTAAGAACAGGGCTCGACGCCGGGGAGCTGTTTTTT
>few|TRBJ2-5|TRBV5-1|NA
CASSLGTDIQETQYF
TGCGCCAGCAGCTTGGGGACTGACATCCAAGAGACCCAGTACTTC
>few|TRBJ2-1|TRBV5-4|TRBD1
CASSFGLADRANEQFF
TGTGCCAGCAGCTTCGGATTAGCGGACAGGGCAAATGAGCAGTTCTTC
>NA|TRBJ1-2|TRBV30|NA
CAWSVGQIYGYTF
TGTGCCTGGAGTGTAGGACAGATCTATGGCTACACCTTC
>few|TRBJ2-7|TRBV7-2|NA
CASSLVSAQSYEQYF
TGTGCCAGCAGCTTAGTTTCGGCTCAAAGCTACGAGCAGTACTTC
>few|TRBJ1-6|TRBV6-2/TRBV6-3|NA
CASGNPGNSPLHF
TGTGCCAGCGGTAACCCAGGAAATTCACCCCTCCACTTT
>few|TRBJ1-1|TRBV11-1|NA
CASSLVDRVNTEAFF
TGTGCCAGCAGCTTAGTTGACAGAGTGAACACTGAAGCTTTCTTT
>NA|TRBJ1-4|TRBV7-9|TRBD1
CASSGGGQAFEKLFF
TGTGCCAGCAGCGGAGGGGGACAGGCATTTGAAAAACTGTTTTTT
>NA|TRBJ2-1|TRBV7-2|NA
CASSLPYGRPSYNEQFF
TGTGCCAGCAGCCTGCCTTATGGGCGGCCGTCCTACAATGAGCAGTTCTTC
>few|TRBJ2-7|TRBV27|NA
CASSPGRVWGYEQYF
TGTGCCAGCAGCCCTGGCAGGGTGTGGGGATACGAGCAGTACTTC
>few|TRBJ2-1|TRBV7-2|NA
CASSLGLTSSYNEQFF
TGTGCCAGCAGCTTAGGCTTGACGAGCTCCTACAATGAGCAGTTCTTC
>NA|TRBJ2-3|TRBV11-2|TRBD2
CASSSIRRASGRAGFADTQYF
TGTGCCAGCAGCTCGATAAGGCGTGCTAGCGGGAGGGCCGGTTTTGCAGATACGCAGTATTTT
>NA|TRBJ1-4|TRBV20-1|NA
CSATAGVGEKLFF
TGCAGTGCTACTGCTGGGGTAGGGGAAAAACTGTTTTTT
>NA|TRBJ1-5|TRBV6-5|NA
CASSYSSSNQPQHF
TGTGCCAGCAGTTACTCGAGTAGCAATCAGCCCCAGCATTTT
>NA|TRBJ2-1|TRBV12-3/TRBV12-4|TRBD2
CASSSGGLAGENEQFF
TGTGCCAGCAGCTCAGGGGGACTAGCGGGAGAGAATGAGCAGTTCTTC
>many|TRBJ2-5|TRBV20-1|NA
CSAETGFQETQYF
TGCAGTGCTGAGACGGGATTCCAAGAGACCCAGTACTTC
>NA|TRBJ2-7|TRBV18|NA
CASSPPGGLNEQYF
TGTGCCAGCTCACCACCGGGGGGGCTGAACGAGCAGTACTTC
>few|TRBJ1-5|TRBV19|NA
CASSIPDSILYSNQPQHF
TGTGCCAGTAGTATCCCGGACAGTATCCTCTATAGCAATCAGCCCCAGCATTTT
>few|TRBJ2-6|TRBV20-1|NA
CSARDTQSGANVLTF
TGCAGTGCTAGAGATACACAGTCTGGGGCCAACGTCCTGACTTTC
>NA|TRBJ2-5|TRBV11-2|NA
CASSFSSGQMQETQYF
TGTGCCAGCAGCTTCAGTAGTGGACAGATGCAAGAGACCCAGTACTTC
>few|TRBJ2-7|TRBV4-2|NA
CASSPGGVGYEQYF
TGTGCCAGCAGCCCAGGCGGGGTAGGGTACGAGCAGTACTTC
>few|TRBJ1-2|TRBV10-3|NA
CAITQGGANYGYTF
TGTGCCATCACCCAAGGTGGAGCTAACTATGGCTACACCTTC